Listed here are 22 T cell receptor beta chains from one sample, sequenced in a study of blood T cell repertoires in COVID-19. Produced via immunoSEQ multiplex PCR; TCRdb's table is partial and in-frame only. Among 300,000 to 350,000 clones, around 90% were seen once, and the ten largest hold about 1%. The sample consisted of peripheral blood. These receptors were taken from a woman in her thirties or forties with COVID-19, enrolled during active disease.

The V and J genes are TRBV6-5 and TRBJ1-1; the D gene is possibly TRBD1 (6 bases). CDR3 size: 12 residues. V was trimmed by 1 base and J by 7 bases, leaving 7 bases between them. Germline V CDR1 and CDR2: MNHEY, SVGAGI. CDR3 protein: CASSYLQGEAFF. The CDR3 bases are TGTGCCAGCAGTTACTTACAGGGTGAAGCTTTCTTT.

The chain recombines TRBV2 with TRBJ1-6, with 8 bases fitting TRBD1. The CDR3 has 15 amino acids. J gave up 7 bases and V 5 bases, and 7 bases lay outside the gene matches. CDR1 and CDR2 from the germline V gene are SNHLY and FYNNEI. CDR3 DNA: TGTGCCAGCAGTTCCGGACAGGGTTCCAATTCACCCCTCCACTTT. The encoded protein is CASSSGQGSNSPLHF.

The chain has TRBV5-1 and TRBJ1-5; TRBD1 aligns across 8 bases. The germline gives CDR1 SGHRS, CDR2 YFSETQ. The CDR3 is made up of 14 amino acids. J gave up 7 bases and V 4 bases, and 7 bases lay outside the gene matches. For the CDR3, the DNA is TGCGCCAGCAGCGTGGGACAGGATGGGCAGCCCCAGCATTTT. Protein: CASSVGQDGQPQHF.

V usage is TRBV9 and J usage is TRBJ2-1; TRBD2 aligns across 11 bases. The V and J ends lost 3 bases and 5 bases, in that order; junction bases with no gene match: 4. CDR1 SGDLS and CDR2 YYNGEE come from the germline V gene. This CDR3 is 15 amino acids long. The CDR3 sequence: CASSGSGRADNEQFF. The CDR3 nucleotides read TGTGCCAGCAGCGGTAGCGGGAGGGCCGACAATGAGCAGTTCTTC.

The CDR3 loop reads CASSLAGLAYQETQYF. The CDR3 DNA reads as TGTGCCAGCAGCTTAGCTGGACTAGCGTACCAAGAGACCCAGTACTTC. The V call is TRBV11-2, the J call TRBJ2-5; 9 positions agree with TRBD2. V was pared by 1 base and J by 0 bases, with 3 bases of the junction left unmatched. In germline, CDR1 is SGHAT, CDR2 FQNNGV. This CDR3 has 16 amino acids.

This clone occurred once. This chain links TRBV7-9 with TRBJ1-1; a weak D match, TRBD1 (6 bases). CDR1 SEHNR and CDR2 FQNEAQ come from the germline V gene (reference sequence). V shed 4 bases and J shed 1 base, with 13 bases lying between them. The CDR3 runs to 15 residues. In DNA form, the CDR3 reads TGTGCCAGCAGCTCCCGAGGACAGCCGAACACTGAAGCTTTCTTT. This codes for CASSSRGQPNTEAFF.

The V call is TRBV28, the J call TRBJ1-5; 9 bases fit TRBD1. J gave up 5 bases and V 4 bases, and 0 bases lay outside the gene matches. Germline V gene sequence: CDR1 MDHEN, CDR2 SYDVKM. CDR3 length equals 13 residues. The CDR3 DNA reads TGTGCCAGCAGTTGGACAGGGGATCAGCCCCAGCATTTT. Its translation: CASSWTGDQPQHF.

This chain connects TRBV2 to TRBJ2-7, with D unresolved. The CDR3 runs to 13 residues. CDR1 is SNHLY and CDR2 is FYNNEI in the germline V gene. The V gene lost 10 bases and the J gene lost 0 bases, with 13 bases spanning the gap. DNA of the CDR3: TGTGCCACACCCAGGTTAGACTCCTACGAGCAGTACTTC. This translates into CATPRLDSYEQYF.

The chain has TRBV15 and TRBJ1-1; D not certain. Germline V gene lookup returns CDR1 LNHNV and CDR2 YYDKDF (reference sequence). The CDR3 length is 15 residues. Deletions cut 0 bases from V and 0 bases from J, with 8 bases between. The CDR3 protein is CATSREGSMNTEAFF. CDR3 bases: TGTGCCACCAGCAGAGAGGGCAGCATGAACACTGAAGCTTTCTTT. The variable domain in full, with the rest retrieved from reference TRBV15 and TRBJ1-1, is DAMVIQNPRYQVTQFGKPVTLSCSQTLNHNVMYWYQQKSSQAPKLLFHYYDKDFNNEADTPDNFQSRRPNTSFCFLDIRSPGLGDTAMYLCATSREGSMNTEAFFGQGTRLTVV.

This clone was counted once. CDR3 amino acids: CASSVEISYNEQFF. CDR3 DNA sequence: TGTGCCAGCAGCGTGGAGATTTCCTACAATGAGCAGTTCTTC. V and J are TRBV9 and TRBJ2-1; no clear D. The ends were cut back, 2 bases at V and 1 base at J, with 7 bases in the middle. The CDR3 extends over 14 amino acids. Germline CDR1 reads SGDLS; CDR2 reads YYNGEE.

The rearrangement links TRBV28 to TRBJ2-5; D remains ambiguous. Germline-derived CDR1 and CDR2 are MDHEN and SYDVKM. The CDR3 totals 11 residues. V was trimmed by 5 bases and J by 12 bases, leaving 13 bases between them. As DNA, the CDR3 is TGTGCCAGCAGTCGCCCCCGCGGTGAGTACTTC. Its translation: CASSRPRGEYF. Full variable domain (remainder filled in from reference TRBV28 and TRBJ2-5): DVKVTQSSRYLVKRTGEKVFLECVQDMDHENMFWYRQDPGLGLRLIYFSYDVKMKEKGDIPEGYSVSREKKERFSLILESASTNQTSMYLCASSRPRGEYFGPGTRLLVL.

This rearrangement joins TRBV5-1 to TRBJ2-1; the D gene is possibly TRBD1 (5 bases). V shed 0 bases and J shed 6 bases, with 7 bases lying between them. The CDR3 is 13 residues long. Germline V lookup: CDR1 SGHRS, CDR2 YFSETQ. The CDR3 DNA follows: TGCGCCAGCAGCTTGGTCCAGGGCAATGAGCAGTTCTTC. Protein product: CASSLVQGNEQFF.

The chain has TRBV5-1 and TRBJ1-3; 7 bases line up with TRBD1. In germline, CDR1 is SGHRS, CDR2 YFSETQ. CDR3 size: 15 residues. After removal of 0 bases from V and 4 bases from J, the junction contained 4 bases not matched to a gene. The CDR3 DNA reads TGCGCCAGCAGCTTGGCTGGGACAGCCGGAAACACCATATATTTT. Translating gives CASSLAGTAGNTIYF.

The chain combines TRBV9 with TRBJ2-7, with D maybe TRBD1 (6 bases). The V and J ends lost 4 bases and 2 bases respectively, with 13 bases between them. The CDR3 runs to 14 residues. CDR1 is SGDLS, CDR2 YYNGEE, per germline. The CDR3 nucleotides read TGTGCCAGCAGCCCGCGGACAGATACCTACGAGCAGTACTTC. It yields the protein CASSPRTDTYEQYF.

The chain has TRBV19 and TRBJ2-1, with 9 bases matching TRBD2. V shed 6 bases and J 6 bases; nucleotides not matched to a gene: 9. CDR1 is LNHDA, CDR2 SQIVND, per germline (reference sequence). The CDR3 length is 15 residues. As DNA, the CDR3 is TGTGCCAGTAGCACCTTTGGCGGGGGGGCCAATGAGCAGTTCTTC. Translated, it gives CASSTFGGGANEQFF.

This clone was seen a few times. J is TRBJ2-2 and V is TRBV4-3; D is ambiguous. The germline V gene has CDR1 LGHNA and CDR2 YSLEER. The CDR3 extends over 15 amino acids. Trimming took off 0 bases at V and 7 bases at J, with 12 bases between the two ends. The chain's CDR3 is CASSQDASTIGELFF. CDR3 coding DNA: TGCGCCAGCAGCCAAGATGCCAGTACTATCGGGGAGCTGTTTTTT.

J is TRBJ1-2 and V is TRBV29-1; D not certain. Germline CDR1 SQVTM, CDR2 ANQGSEA. Trimming took off 3 bases at V and 3 bases at J, with 8 bases between the two ends. The CDR3 is made up of 12 amino acids. Here the CDR3 reads CSVESQDYGYTF. As DNA, the CDR3 is TGCAGCGTTGAGTCCCAGGACTATGGCTACACCTTC. Based on the CDR3 plus reference TRBV29-1 and TRBJ1-2, the full variable domain is SAVISQKPSRDICQRGTSLTIQCQVDSQVTMMFWYRQQPGQSLTLIATANQGSEATYESGFVIDKFPISRPNLTFSTLTVSNMSPEDSSIYLCSVESQDYGYTFGSGTRLTVV.

The genes are TRBV27 and TRBJ2-7; 7 bases are a match to TRBD1. Trimming at V came to 8 bases and at J to 2 bases, leaving 15 bases not matched to a gene. The CDR3 has 16 residues. Germline lookup yields CDR1 MNHEY and CDR2 SMNVEV (reference sequence). The CDR3 loop reads CASSRTSGGVTYEQYF. The CDR3 nucleotides read TGTGCCAGCTCACGGACCTCAGGGGGAGTGACCTACGAGCAGTACTTC.

This rearrangement joins TRBV28 to TRBJ1-1; tentatively, D is TRBD1 (5 bases). Germline CDR1 reads MDHEN; CDR2 reads SYDVKM. With 2 bases removed from V and 1 base from J, the gap between germline ends came to 5 bases. This CDR3 comprises 13 residues. The DNA for the CDR3 is TGTGCCAGCAGTTTAACAGGGAACACTGAAGCTTTCTTT. This gives the protein CASSLTGNTEAFF. Complete variable domain (other parts from reference TRBV28 and TRBJ1-1): DVKVTQSSRYLVKRTGEKVFLECVQDMDHENMFWYRQDPGLGLRLIYFSYDVKMKEKGDIPEGYSVSREKKERFSLILESASTNQTSMYLCASSLTGNTEAFFGQGTRLTVV.

The J gene is TRBJ1-6, the V gene TRBV7-9; the D gene is possibly TRBD1 (5 bases). Germline V gives CDR1 SEHNR, CDR2 FQNEAQ (reference sequence). The germline V and J ends were trimmed by 1 base and 7 bases, with 11 bases remaining between them. The length of the CDR3 is 15 residues. The CDR3 loop reads CASSLGGRGNSPLHF. The CDR3 DNA follows: TGTGCCAGCAGCTTAGGGGGACGGGGGAATTCACCCCTCCACTTT.

J is TRBJ2-3 and V is TRBV5-4; 14 nucleotides line up with TRBD2. This CDR3 spans 19 amino acids. Germline-derived CDR1 and CDR2 are SGHNT and YYREEE (reference sequence). V was pared by 4 bases and J by 6 bases, with 16 bases of the junction left unmatched. The CDR3 here is CASSPPDGLAGGLRDTQYF. The CDR3, as DNA: TGTGCCAGCAGCCCTCCTGATGGACTAGCGGGGGGCCTAAGGGATACGCAGTATTTT.

The rearrangement links TRBV5-5 to TRBJ2-3; D might be TRBD2 (7 bases). Germline-derived CDR1 and CDR2 are SGHKS and YYEKEE (reference sequence). This CDR3 comprises 19 residues. The V end lost 3 bases, the J end lost 5 bases, and 28 bases lay between the germline ends. This CDR3 reads CASSSYQSSGAGGRDTQYF. The DNA of the CDR3 is TGTGCCAGCAGCTCGTATCAGAGCTCAGGGGCCGGGGGGCGAGATACGCAGTATTTT.